This T cell receptor (beta chain) was obtained from a study of blood T cell repertoires in COVID-19. For the study at large: Samples came from the United States, Italy and Spain, spanning acute and convalescent COVID-19. The analysed material was cDNA or gDNA that came from T cells, B-cell-depleted T cells, or PBMCs.

Patients at the Seattle site were enrolled during active infection and followed longitudinally. Under the authors' procedure: From reference gene primer amplification, estimates of nucleated cell counts were derived. Assay: immunoSEQ multiplex PCR; the TCRdb copy retains only in-frame clones and omits some. V, J and clone size reflect that table, while D and trimming were determined from the DNA. The repertoire holds 330,000 or so clones, 80% to 90% seen once, with around 9.9% in the top ten. Trimming took 2 bases from V and 5 from J, leaving 11 bases between them. This CDR3 has 13 amino acids. CDR1 is SGHRS and CDR2 is YFSETQ in the germline V gene.

The TCR was taken from a man under 40 with COVID-19, enrolled during active disease. The chain combines TRBV5-1 with TRBJ2-7; D perhaps matches TRBD1 (6 bases). Material for sequencing was peripheral blood. The CDR3 bases are TGCGCCAGCAGCTTACCGGACAGCCACGAGCAGTACTTC. It specifies CASSLPDSHEQYF.